The 5 T cell receptor beta chains below all came from one sample that was sequenced in a study of CD8 T cells in Susac syndrome. Random hexamers served to reverse transcribe roughly 0.5 to 1 ug RNA. One entry per CDR3 protein results from TCRdb running MiXCR on the immunoSEQ multiplex PCR reads. The table lists more than 150,000 distinct CDR3 sequences, approximately 94% of them singletons. Input material: CD8+ T cells from PBMCs. The source of these receptors is a human donor with multiple sclerosis.

This sequence joins TRBV6-4 and TRBJ2-1; 9 nucleotides match TRBD2. Unmatched junction bases numbered 5, after V lost 0 bases and J lost 8 bases. There are 15 residues in the CDR3. In germline, CDR1 is MRHNA, CDR2 SNTAGT. Written as DNA, the CDR3 is TGTGCCAGCAGTGACTCGGGCGGGGGGGCTCATGAGCAGTTCTTC. Its translation: CASSDSGGGAHEQFF.

The chain employs TRBV7-9 and TRBJ1-6; a possible D gene is TRBD1 (6 bases). CDR1 and CDR2 (germline): SEHNR, FQNEAQ (reference sequence). The CDR3 spans 12 residues. Between the trimmed V and J ends, which lost 4 bases and 13 bases, there was a span of 11 bases. DNA of the CDR3: TGTGCCAGCAGCTCGGGGGCAAGGCCCCTCCACTTT. Encoded protein: CASSSGARPLHF.

The V and J genes are TRBV3-1 and TRBJ2-3; D remains unclear. The CDR3 runs 13 residues. Trimming removed 4 bases at V and 3 bases at J, with 8 bases between. In germline, CDR1 is LGHDT, CDR2 YNNKEL (reference sequence). CDR3 coding DNA: TGTGCCAGCAGCCTCCCTGGTACAGATACGCAGTATTTT. Its translation: CASSLPGTDTQYF.

V and J are TRBV9 and TRBJ2-2, with unresolved D. The CDR3 length is 12 residues. Trimming shortened V by 1 base and J by 6 bases, and 4 bases separated the two germline ends. Germline V gene lookup returns CDR1 SGDLS and CDR2 YYNGEE. Written as DNA, the CDR3 is TGTGCCAGCAGCGTATACGCCGGGGAGCTGTTTTTT. Its translation: CASSVYAGELFF.

The chain has TRBV29-1 and TRBJ2-6, with D perhaps assigned TRBD1 or TRBD2 (5 bases each). Trimming took 4 bases from V and 0 from J, leaving 13 bases between them. Germline CDR1 SQVTM, CDR2 ANQGSEA. There are 16 residues in the CDR3. The CDR3 nucleotides read TGCAGCGTTGCGGGCAGGGACGACTCTGGGGCCAACGTCCTGACTTTC. This gives the protein CSVAGRDDSGANVLTF.